This T cell receptor beta chain was sequenced for a study of beta chain features in type 1 diabetes. The isolated RNA, all of it, was reverse transcribed, so expressed TCRB transcripts were what got sequenced. Assay: immunoSEQ multiplex PCR; the TCRdb copy retains only in-frame clones and omits some. The sample yields 350,000 or so clones, around 20% seen once. Findings and limits, study-wide: Comparison showed that naive, central memory and Treg TCRB repertoires appeared more similar among patients than among healthy donors.

CDR3 length: 15 residues. The junction had 6 bases not matched to a gene; V was cut back by 0 bases and J by 5 bases. The V gene's germline CDR1 is SNHLY and CDR2 FYNNEI. About this clone: Its antigen remains unknown.

This clonotype was sampled from a woman aged 18 to 35 in good health. Specimen: naive CD4+ T cells from blood. The V call is TRBV2, the J call TRBJ2-7; 8 nucleotides match TRBD1. The CDR3 spells CASSEAPTGGNEQYF. In nucleotides, the CDR3 is TGTGCCAGCAGTGAAGCTCCCACAGGGGGAAACGAGCAGTACTTC.